The rows below give T cell receptor beta chains drawn from one sample of a study of blood T cell repertoires in COVID-19. Sequencing was performed with immunoSEQ multiplex PCR; in TCRdb, only in-frame clones are kept and a portion is missing. The sample contains approximately 220,000 clones, about 91% of which appear only once. Sequenced: PBMCs or T cells enriched from blood (not recorded which). Source of these receptors: a woman under 40 with acute COVID-19. Both conserved end residues are part of each CDR3. Each record gives: D gene, clone size, J gene, V gene, CDR3 DNA, CDR3 protein. The D gene is left open where the match is weak. For some rows the clone size is stated as once, few or many, or as a class when expanded; others skip it.

>-|-|TRBJ2-7|TRBV7-2
TGTGCCAGCAGCTTAACAATGGCCTACGAGCAGTACTTC
CASSLTMAYEQYF
>TRBD1|-|TRBJ2-3|TRBV7-6
TGTGCCAGCAGCTCTTGGACAGGGACATTAGGGGCAGATACGCAGTATTTT
CASSSWTGTLGADTQYF
>TRBD1|-|TRBJ1-1|TRBV5-1
TGCGCCAGCAGGTCTGGGACAGGGGGTCGTACTGAAGCTTTCTTT
CASRSGTGGRTEAFF
>-|-|TRBJ1-1|TRBV29-1
TGCAGCGTTGAGCACACCTTGAACACTGAAGCTTTCTTT
CSVEHTLNTEAFF
>-|-|TRBJ2-7|TRBV10-3
TGTGCCATCAGTGAGCCCCCTTTATTGCAGTACTTC
CAISEPPLLQYF
>-|-|TRBJ1-5|TRBV5-8
TGTGCCAGCAGCAGAGGGGGACAAGGCAGCAATCAGCCCCAGCATTTT
CASSRGGQGSNQPQHF
>TRBD1|-|TRBJ1-2|TRBV5-5
TGTGCCAGCAGCCAAGACAGGGATGGCTACACCTTC
CASSQDRDGYTF
>-|-|TRBJ1-2|TRBV19
TGTGCCAGTAGTATGCAGACAGCCTATGGCTACACCTTC
CASSMQTAYGYTF
>TRBD2|-|TRBJ2-5|TRBV29-1
TGCAGCGTTGAAGATCGGGAGCGGGGGTACCAAGAGACCCAGTACTTC
CSVEDRERGYQETQYF
>-|-|TRBJ2-5|TRBV30
TGTGCCTGGAGTGTCGACAACGGTGAGACCCAGTACTTC
CAWSVDNGETQYF
>-|-|TRBJ1-6|TRBV29-1
TGCAGCGTTGAAGAAGCGGCCGGTTCACCCCTCCACTTT
CSVEEAAGSPLHF
>-|-|TRBJ2-7|TRBV7-6
TGTGCCAGCAGCCCCGGACTCTTTTACGAGCAGTACTTC
CASSPGLFYEQYF
>-|few|TRBJ1-1|TRBV14
TGTGCCAGCAGCCTTACAGGTCAGAACACTGAAGCTTTCTTT
CASSLTGQNTEAFF
>TRBD2|-|TRBJ2-3|TRBV7-2
TGTGCCAGCAGCTTAGTAAGCGGGGTAATCGCAGATACGCAGTATTTT
CASSLVSGVIADTQYF
>TRBD1|-|TRBJ2-2|TRBV27
TGTGCCAGCAGTCGAAAACAGGGGCGCGACACCGGGGAGCTGTTTTTT
CASSRKQGRDTGELFF
>-|-|TRBJ2-1|TRBV6-2/TRBV6-3
TGTGCCAGCAGTCCGCAGGCATCCTACAATGAGCAGTTCTTC
CASSPQASYNEQFF
>-|-|TRBJ1-2|TRBV30
TGTGCCTGGAGTGTTCAAGGGGCAGCTGTTGGCTACACCTTC
CAWSVQGAAVGYTF
>-|-|TRBJ1-4|TRBV15
TGTGCCACCAGCACTATACTGGGTCATGAGGATGAAAAACTGTTTTTT
CATSTILGHEDEKLFF
>-|-|TRBJ1-1|TRBV6-1
TGTGCCAGCAGTGATAAATCCAAACAGGACACTGAAGCTTTCTTT
CASSDKSKQDTEAFF
>TRBD1|-|TRBJ1-1|TRBV7-2
TGTGCCAGCAGCTTAGCGGGGACAGCCTGGAACACTGAAGCTTTCTTT
CASSLAGTAWNTEAFF
>-|-|TRBJ1-6|TRBV7-2
TGTGCCAGCAGCCCGGCGGGATTCCCTACAGCACCCCTCCACTTT
CASSPAGFPTAPLHF
>TRBD1|-|TRBJ2-7|TRBV15
TGTGCCACCAGCCCCCGGACGACAGGGGACACCTACGAGCAGTACTTC
CATSPRTTGDTYEQYF
>-|once|TRBJ1-1|TRBV7-8
TGTGCCAGCAGCTTAGGTTCGGCAGGCATCACTGAAGCTTTCTTT
CASSLGSAGITEAFF